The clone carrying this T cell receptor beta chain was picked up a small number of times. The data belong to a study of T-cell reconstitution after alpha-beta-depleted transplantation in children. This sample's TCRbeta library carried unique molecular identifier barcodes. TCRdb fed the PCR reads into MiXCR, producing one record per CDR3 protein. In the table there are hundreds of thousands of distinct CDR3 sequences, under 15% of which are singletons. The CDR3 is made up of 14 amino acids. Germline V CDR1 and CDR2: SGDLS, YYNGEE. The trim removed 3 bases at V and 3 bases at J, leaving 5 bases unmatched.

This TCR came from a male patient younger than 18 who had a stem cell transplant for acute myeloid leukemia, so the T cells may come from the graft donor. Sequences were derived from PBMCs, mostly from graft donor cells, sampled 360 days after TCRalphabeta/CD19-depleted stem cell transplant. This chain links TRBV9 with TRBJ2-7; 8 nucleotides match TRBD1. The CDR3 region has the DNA TGTGCCAGCAGCGCCTCTACAGGGGGCTACGAGCAGTACTTC. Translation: CASSASTGGYEQYF.